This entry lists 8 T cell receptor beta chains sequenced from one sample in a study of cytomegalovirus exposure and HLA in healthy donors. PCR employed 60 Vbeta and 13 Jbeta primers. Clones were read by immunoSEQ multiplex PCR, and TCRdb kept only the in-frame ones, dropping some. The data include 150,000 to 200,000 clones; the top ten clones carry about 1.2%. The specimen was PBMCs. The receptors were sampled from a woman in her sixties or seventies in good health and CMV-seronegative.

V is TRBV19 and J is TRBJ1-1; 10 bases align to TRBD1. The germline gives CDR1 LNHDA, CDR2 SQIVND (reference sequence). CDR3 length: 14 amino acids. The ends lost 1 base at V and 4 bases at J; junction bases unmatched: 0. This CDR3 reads CASSIGTGGTEAFF. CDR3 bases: TGTGCCAGTAGTATAGGGACAGGGGGCACTGAAGCTTTCTTT. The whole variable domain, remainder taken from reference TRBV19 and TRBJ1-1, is DGGITQSPKYLFRKEGQNVTLSCEQNLNHDAMYWYRQDPGQGLRLIYYSQIVNDFQKGDIAEGYSVSREKKESFPLTVTSAQKNPTAFYLCASSIGTGGTEAFFGQGTRLTVV.

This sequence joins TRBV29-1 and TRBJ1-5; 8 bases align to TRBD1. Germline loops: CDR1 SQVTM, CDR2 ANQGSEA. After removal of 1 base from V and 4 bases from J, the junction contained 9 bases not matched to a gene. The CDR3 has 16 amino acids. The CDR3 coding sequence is TGCAGCGTTGAAGGGACAGGGCTGGGCTGGAATCAGCCCCAGCATTTT. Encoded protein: CSVEGTGLGWNQPQHF.

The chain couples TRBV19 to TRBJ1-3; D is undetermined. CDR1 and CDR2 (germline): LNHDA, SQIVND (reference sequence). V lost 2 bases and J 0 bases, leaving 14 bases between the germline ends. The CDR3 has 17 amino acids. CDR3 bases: TGTGCCAGTAGTATATTCCCCTCCCTCCTCTCTGGAAACACCATATATTTT. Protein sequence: CASSIFPSLLSGNTIYF.

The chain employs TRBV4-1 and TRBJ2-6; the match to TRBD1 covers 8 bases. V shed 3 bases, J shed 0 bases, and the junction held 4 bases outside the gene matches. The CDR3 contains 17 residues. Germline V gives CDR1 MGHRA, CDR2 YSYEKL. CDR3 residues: CASSHMTGASGANVLTF. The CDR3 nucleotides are TGCGCCAGCAGCCACATGACAGGGGCCTCTGGGGCCAACGTCCTGACTTTC.

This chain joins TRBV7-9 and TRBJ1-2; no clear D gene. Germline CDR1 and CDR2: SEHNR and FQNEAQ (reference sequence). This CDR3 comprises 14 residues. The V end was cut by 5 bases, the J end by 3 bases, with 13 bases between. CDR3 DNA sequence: TGTGCCAGCAGCCCTGCTTTGATAGACTATGGCTACACCTTC. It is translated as CASSPALIDYGYTF.

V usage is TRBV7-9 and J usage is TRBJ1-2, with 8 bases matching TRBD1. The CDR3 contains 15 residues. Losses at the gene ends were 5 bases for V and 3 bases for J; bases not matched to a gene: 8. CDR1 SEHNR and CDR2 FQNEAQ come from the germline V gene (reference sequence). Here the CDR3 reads CASSRSGGHDYGYTF. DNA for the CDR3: TGTGCCAGCAGCCGATCAGGGGGCCATGACTATGGCTACACCTTC.

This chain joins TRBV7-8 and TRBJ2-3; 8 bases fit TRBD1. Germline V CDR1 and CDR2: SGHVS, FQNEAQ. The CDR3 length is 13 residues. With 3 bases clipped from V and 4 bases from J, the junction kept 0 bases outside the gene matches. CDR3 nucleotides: TGTGCCAGCAGCTTGACAGGGGCAGATACGCAGTATTTT. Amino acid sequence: CASSLTGADTQYF.

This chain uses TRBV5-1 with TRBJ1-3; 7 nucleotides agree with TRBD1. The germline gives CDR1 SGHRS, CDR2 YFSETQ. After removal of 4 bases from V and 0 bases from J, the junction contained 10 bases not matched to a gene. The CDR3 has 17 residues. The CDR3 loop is CASSLKGAESSGNTIYF. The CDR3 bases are TGCGCCAGCAGCCTCAAGGGGGCTGAAAGCTCTGGAAACACCATATATTTT.